Listed below are T cell receptor beta chains from one sample, sequenced in a study of regulatory T cells in long-lasting Graves disease. TCRdb reanalysed the multiplex PCR reads using MiXCR and keeps one entry per CDR3 protein. The table includes some 560,000 distinct CDR3 sequences, roughly 15% detected once. Another study also made use of these data, one on T cells in Graves' hyperthyroidism and ophthalmopathy.

The sample consisted of peripheral blood mononuclear cells (PBMCs), taken at new diagnosis, from a patient treated with antithyroid drugs. The source of these receptors is a woman between 40 and 65 years old with Graves disease. CDR3s include the opening cysteine and the closing phenylalanine or tryptophan.

V: TRBV12-3/TRBV12-4
CDR3: CASRGQTGLNEQFF

V: TRBV5-1
CDR3: CASSISQGARETQYF

V: TRBV30
CDR3: CAWNPKDTEAFF

V: TRBV19
CDR3: CASTRGAEAFF

V: TRBV7-8
CDR3: CASSLGAAGGNTEAFF

V: TRBV13
CDR3: CASSFFSLDSSDQFF

V: TRBV11-3
CDR3: CASSNIRGQETQYF

V: TRBV9
CDR3: CASSAGKERGAPDTQYF

V: TRBV10-2
CDR3: CASSAVGLYEQYF

V: TRBV2
CDR3: CASSPYGNYTF

V: TRBV28
CDR3: CASRDERTVDYGYTF

V: TRBV12-3/TRBV12-4
CDR3: CASSFSQGINGYTF

V: TRBV13
CDR3: CASSLLDKNTGELFF

V: TRBV11-2
CDR3: CASSLDPGNSGNTIYF

V: TRBV27
CDR3: CASSSRDTQPQHF

V: TRBV18
CDR3: CASSPAGAGETQYF

V: TRBV7-8
CDR3: CASSPAGSYNEQFF

V: TRBV19
CDR3: CASSIRGQETQYF

V: TRBV7-7
CDR3: CASSFEATDTQYF

V: TRBV30
CDR3: CAWSVGPVKWELFF

V: TRBV6-2/TRBV6-3
CDR3: CASRTTGGTRAFF

V: TRBV7-9
CDR3: CASSFQGVGYNEQFF

V: TRBV11-2
CDR3: CASSPFGGITGTGEQYF

V: TRBV5-1
CDR3: CASNLKPGFGGDEQFF

V: TRBV2
CDR3: CASRNRGLLTDTQYF

V: TRBV5-1
CDR3: CASSPLPQGNQPQHF

V: TRBV2
CDR3: CASRLNTLPADEQYF